A selection of T cell receptor beta chains follows, all from one sample in a study of cytomegalovirus exposure and HLA in healthy donors. Sequencing was performed with immunoSEQ multiplex PCR; in TCRdb, only in-frame clones are kept and a portion is missing. The sample contains 120,000 to 150,000 clones, about 80% of which appear only once. The specimen was PBMCs. The receptors were gathered from a woman in her 40s in good health and CMV-seropositive. The conserved cysteine and the conserved F or W are not part of the CDR3 here. Size is stated for part of the rows, as once, few or many counts, or as a class when the clone is expanded.

V gene: TRBV6-5
CDR3 length: 11
clone size: few
J gene: TRBJ1-1
CDR3 protein: ASRGGVNTEAF

V gene: TRBV5-1
CDR3 length: 14
clone size: -
J gene: TRBJ2-1
CDR3 protein: ASSWSGGSSYNEQF

V gene: TRBV5-6
CDR3 length: 13
clone size: -
J gene: TRBJ2-7
CDR3 protein: ASSFQGYGLREQY

V gene: TRBV19
CDR3 length: 12
clone size: -
J gene: TRBJ1-6
CDR3 protein: ASSGGVGDSPLH

V gene: TRBV5-1
CDR3 length: 14
clone size: -
J gene: TRBJ1-6
CDR3 protein: ASSGSQGAGRSPLH

V gene: TRBV30
CDR3 length: 14
clone size: -
J gene: TRBJ1-2
CDR3 protein: AWSGLGRQGAPGYT

V gene: TRBV11-2
CDR3 length: 13
clone size: -
J gene: TRBJ2-1
CDR3 protein: ASSLNRDTDNEQF

V gene: TRBV5-6
CDR3 length: 9
clone size: -
J gene: TRBJ2-7
CDR3 protein: ASSGGGEQY

V gene: TRBV5-1
CDR3 length: 13
clone size: -
J gene: TRBJ2-7
CDR3 protein: ASSPRTSGSYEQY

V gene: TRBV29-1
CDR3 length: 11
clone size: few
J gene: TRBJ2-5
CDR3 protein: SVARLADETQY

V gene: TRBV19
CDR3 length: 12
clone size: few
J gene: TRBJ2-7
CDR3 protein: ASTPPRRTYEQY

V gene: TRBV4-1
CDR3 length: 12
clone size: many
J gene: TRBJ2-1
CDR3 protein: ASSHPKRLNEQF

V gene: TRBV23-1
CDR3 length: 12
clone size: once
J gene: TRBJ1-2
CDR3 protein: ASSRGQEDYGYT

V gene: TRBV27
CDR3 length: 11
clone size: -
J gene: TRBJ2-7
CDR3 protein: ASSRTSEYEQY

V gene: TRBV29-1
CDR3 length: 13
clone size: few
J gene: TRBJ2-5
CDR3 protein: SVVDPGLARETQY

V gene: TRBV7-2
CDR3 length: 15
clone size: -
J gene: TRBJ2-1
CDR3 protein: ASSYRLVQSSYNEQF

V gene: TRBV7-9
CDR3 length: 15
clone size: many
J gene: TRBJ2-1
CDR3 protein: ASSLGLRTISYNEQF

V gene: TRBV5-4
CDR3 length: 14
clone size: -
J gene: -
CDR3 protein: ASSPGGIAGVYEQY

V gene: TRBV14
CDR3 length: 11
clone size: -
J gene: TRBJ2-1
CDR3 protein: ASSHYTSAPQF

V gene: TRBV10-2
CDR3 length: 15
clone size: few
J gene: TRBJ1-6
CDR3 protein: ASSEPMGSSYNSPLH

V gene: TRBV7-3
CDR3 length: 11
clone size: -
J gene: TRBJ2-3
CDR3 protein: ASSLVLRDTQY

V gene: TRBV6-6
CDR3 length: 14
clone size: -
J gene: TRBJ2-7
CDR3 protein: ASSSDFTGASSEQY

V gene: TRBV19
CDR3 length: 13
clone size: -
J gene: TRBJ1-2
CDR3 protein: ASSNPRDSNYGYT